The 25 T cell receptor beta chains listed next were all sequenced from one sample in a study of T-cell reconstitution after alpha-beta-depleted transplantation in children. Library preparation (for TCRbeta) was performed with unique molecular identifiers. TCRdb analysed the PCR reads with MiXCR anew, one entry per CDR3 protein. Of some 200,000 distinct CDR3 sequences listed, roughly 8.3% were seen once; the top ten hold less than 40%. The input for sequencing was PBMCs, mostly from graft donor cells, taken 360 days after TCRalphabeta/CD19-depleted stem cell transplant. These receptors came from a male patient between 2 and 15 years old who had a stem cell transplant for acute myeloid leukemia, so the T cells may come from the graft donor.

This clonotype was detected only a few times. The chain has TRBV4-2 and TRBJ2-7; D might be TRBD2 (6 bases). The CDR3 is made up of 16 amino acids. Trimming pared 1 base from V and 0 bases from J, leaving 13 bases between. CDR1 and CDR2 from the germline V gene are LGHNA and YNFKEQ. The CDR3 loop is CASSQASGTPSYEQYF. For the CDR3, the DNA is TGTGCCAGCAGCCAAGCCTCCGGGACTCCCTCCTACGAGCAGTACTTC.

The V gene is TRBV7-9, the J gene TRBJ2-3; D is unresolved. This CDR3 comprises 13 residues. Germline-derived CDR1 and CDR2 are SEHNR and FQNEAQ (reference sequence). V was clipped by 5 bases and J by 5 bases, with 11 bases between them. Here the CDR3 reads CASSPNIGDTQYF. In nucleotides, the CDR3 is TGTGCCAGCAGCCCGAACATCGGAGATACGCAGTATTTT.

This clonotype was seen only a few times. The V and J genes are TRBV7-8 and TRBJ2-4, with 9 bases aligning to TRBD2. CDR3 size: 16 residues. Trimming removed 4 bases from V and 2 bases from J; junction bases left unmatched: 6. Germline V CDR1 and CDR2: SGHVS, FQNEAQ. CDR3 in DNA: TGTGCCAGCAGCTCCTTAGCGGGGGCGACCAAAAACATTCAGTACTTC. It translates to CASSSLAGATKNIQYF.

This clonotype was counted at least ten times. This sequence joins TRBV20-1 and TRBJ2-2; D is ambiguous. The germline V and J ends were trimmed by 1 base and 7 bases, with 7 bases remaining between them. Germline loops: CDR1 DFQATT, CDR2 SNEGSKA (reference sequence). CDR3 length: 12 amino acids. The CDR3 sequence: CSARGASGELFF. The CDR3 DNA reads TGCAGTGCTAGAGGGGCTAGCGGGGAGCTGTTTTTT.

This clonotype was detected ten times or more. The V and J genes are TRBV15 and TRBJ2-3; no reliable D call. V lost 7 bases, J lost 0 bases, and 11 bases lay in between. The germline V gene encodes CDR1 LNHNV and CDR2 YYDKDF (reference sequence). The CDR3 sequence is 14 residues long. CDR3 sequence reads: CATKAVSSTDTQYF. CDR3 coding DNA: TGTGCCACCAAGGCAGTTTCTAGCACAGATACGCAGTATTTT.

At least ten counts were recorded for this clonotype. The V and J genes are TRBV10-3 and TRBJ2-1, with TRBD1 as a possible D gene (5 bases). The CDR3 extends over 15 amino acids. Trimming cost V 2 bases and J 3 bases, with 11 bases left between them. Looked up from germline, CDR1 is ENHRY and CDR2 is SYGVKD. The CDR3 nucleotides read TGTGCCATCAGTGAGAACACAGGCCTCTACAATGAGCAGTTCTTC. Translation: CAISENTGLYNEQFF.

This clonotype was observed a few times. The rearrangement joins TRBV7-8 to TRBJ2-1, with no clear D. The CDR3 totals 15 residues. Germline CDR1 reads SGHVS; CDR2 reads FQNEAQ. V gave up 1 base and J gave up 1 base, with 8 bases separating them. The CDR3 coding sequence is TGTGCCAGCAGCTTAGAGCGCGCGTCCTACAATGAGCAGTTCTTC. Translating it yields CASSLERASYNEQFF. The variable domain in full, completed from reference TRBV7-8 and TRBJ2-1, reads GAGVSQSPRYKVAKRGQDVALRCDPISGHVSLFWYQQALGQGPEFLTYFQNEAQLDKSGLPSDRFFAERPEGSVSTLKIQRTQQEDSAVYLCASSLERASYNEQFFGPGTRLTVL.

V and J are TRBV20-1 and TRBJ1-5, with 7 bases fitting TRBD1. CDR3 length equals 15 residues. CDR1 is DFQATT and CDR2 is SNEGSKA in the germline V gene (reference sequence). The V gene end was trimmed by 6 bases and the J gene end by 6 bases; junction bases not matched to a gene: 14. CDR3: CSASDPYRGSQPQHF. CDR3 nucleotides: TGCAGTGCGAGCGACCCCTACAGGGGAAGTCAGCCCCAGCATTTT.

This clonotype was counted only a few times. This chain uses TRBV5-1 with TRBJ2-1; TRBD2 matches at 10 bases. Germline CDR1 is SGHRS and CDR2 is YFSETQ. The CDR3 length is 16 residues. V lost 3 bases and J lost 6; bases outside the gene matches: 9. The CDR3: CASSWTGTSVGNEQFF. The DNA of the CDR3 is TGCGCCAGCAGCTGGACCGGGACTAGCGTTGGCAATGAGCAGTTCTTC. The variable domain in full, with the rest retrieved from reference TRBV5-1 and TRBJ2-1, is KAGVTQTPRYLIKTRGQQVTLSCSPISGHRSVSWYQQTPGQGLQFLFEYFSETQRNKGNFPGRFSGRQFSNSRSEMNVSTLELGDSALYLCASSWTGTSVGNEQFFGPGTRLTVL.

This clonotype has only a few counts. The V call is TRBV5-1, the J call TRBJ1-4; the match to TRBD1 covers 7 bases. The CDR3 sequence is 14 residues long. Per germline, CDR1 SGHRS and CDR2 YFSETQ. V was pared by 4 bases and J by 3 bases, with 3 bases of the junction left unmatched. DNA for the CDR3: TGCGCCAGCAGCATACAGGGGTCTAATGAAAAACTGTTTTTT. It translates to CASSIQGSNEKLFF.

This clonotype was recorded at least ten times. The rearrangement links TRBV12-3 or TRBV12-4 to TRBJ1-1; D is ambiguous. The CDR3 is made up of 13 amino acids. V was pared by 7 bases and J by 2 bases, with 11 bases between. The CDR3 region has the DNA TGTGCCAGCATCAGCCAGATTAACACTGAAGCTTTCTTT. Protein product: CASISQINTEAFF.

The V gene is TRBV7-2, the J gene TRBJ2-2; D unresolved. CDR1 is SGHTA, CDR2 FQGNSA, per germline. V dropped 5 bases and J dropped 2 bases, with 9 bases sitting between them. CDR3 size: 14 residues. DNA for the CDR3: TGTGCCAGCAGCCCTTCAAGAAACACCGGGGAGCTGTTTTTT. It codes for CASSPSRNTGELFF.

This clonotype has a count of ten or more. This chain uses TRBV12-3 or TRBV12-4 with TRBJ1-1, with D maybe TRBD1 (5 bases). V lost 3 bases and J 0 bases, leaving 11 bases between the germline ends. The CDR3 totals 15 residues. In DNA form, the CDR3 reads TGTGCCAGCAGTTTGTTCGGGGCCTTGAACACTGAAGCTTTCTTT. It translates to CASSLFGALNTEAFF.

This clonotype has more than one count but fewer than ten. This rearrangement joins TRBV4-3 to TRBJ2-3; possibly TRBD2 for D (5 bases). Germline CDR1 reads LGHNA; CDR2 reads YSLEER. This CDR3 is 14 amino acids long. The ends were cut back, 0 bases at V and 6 bases at J, with 10 bases in the middle. DNA of the CDR3: TGCGCCAGCAGCCAAGATTCCCCGGGGGATACGCAGTATTTT. As protein: CASSQDSPGDTQYF.

The genes are TRBV10-3 and TRBJ2-2; 9 bases fit TRBD1. Unmatched junction bases numbered 15, after V lost 6 bases and J lost 1 base. Germline V lookup: CDR1 ENHRY, CDR2 SYGVKD. The CDR3 runs 19 residues. DNA for the CDR3: TGTGCCATCAGCGCGGCGGGTCTAAAGACAGGGGGGAACACCGGGGAGCTGTTTTTT. Its translation: CAISAAGLKTGGNTGELFF.

The chain has TRBV11-2 and TRBJ2-1; tentative D call: TRBD1 (5 bases). V lost 5 bases, J lost 10 bases, and 12 bases lay in between. This CDR3 spans 12 amino acids. The germline CDR1 and CDR2 sequences are SGHAT and FQNNGV. This CDR3 is CASSKDRGEQFF. CDR3 DNA: TGTGCCAGCAGCAAAGACAGAGGCGAGCAGTTCTTC.

In its sample, this clonotype was seen a few times. The V and J genes are TRBV20-1 and TRBJ2-5, with 9 bases aligning to TRBD1. Germline CDR1 reads DFQATT; CDR2 reads SNEGSKA (reference sequence). V was clipped by 5 bases and J by 5 bases; unmatched bases: 9. CDR3 length: 14 amino acids. The CDR3, as DNA: TGCAGTGCTGGACCGGGACAGGGAGTCGAGACCCAGTACTTC. Its protein is CSAGPGQGVETQYF.

This clonotype was counted a few times. This chain links TRBV12-3 or TRBV12-4 with TRBJ2-3; TRBD2 matches at 7 bases. The CDR3 has 19 amino acids. J was trimmed by 3 bases and V by 3 bases; bases with no gene match: 18. In DNA, the CDR3 is TGTGCCAGCAGTTTGCAAGTATCGCCAGCTAGCGGAGCGACAGATACGCAGTATTTT. It encodes CASSLQVSPASGATDTQYF.

This clonotype was seen ten or more times. The rearrangement links TRBV3-1 to TRBJ2-3; 10 bases fit TRBD2. The V gene end was trimmed by 4 bases and the J gene end by 1 base; junction bases not matched to a gene: 8. Germline CDR1 is LGHDT and CDR2 is YNNKEL (reference sequence). This CDR3 spans 17 amino acids. The CDR3 nucleotides are TGTGCCAGCAGCCGGTGGCTCGGACTAGCGGGCACAGATACGCAGTATTTT. As protein: CASSRWLGLAGTDTQYF.

The chain has TRBV14 and TRBJ2-5; 8 nucleotides align to TRBD1. The germline CDR1 and CDR2 sequences are SGHDN and FVKESK. Trimming took 3 bases from V and 4 from J; bases not matched to a gene: 7. This CDR3 is built from 15 residues. This chain's CDR3 is CASSHYGDRGETQYF. In DNA form, the CDR3 reads TGTGCCAGCAGCCATTATGGAGACAGGGGAGAGACCCAGTACTTC.

This clonotype was detected a few times. This chain uses TRBV16 with TRBJ2-7; the D is unclear. The CDR3 is 13 residues long. V lost 2 bases and J lost 6, with 11 bases in between. The germline gives CDR1 KGHSY, CDR2 FQNENV. The CDR3 loop reads CASSQVQAGEQYF. The CDR3 bases are TGTGCCAGCAGCCAAGTGCAGGCCGGCGAGCAGTACTTC.

The rearrangement links TRBV18 to TRBJ1-1; D ambiguous. Germline CDR1 and CDR2: KGHSH and LQKENI. Trimming removed 3 bases at V and 4 bases at J, with 12 bases between. This CDR3 comprises 14 residues. DNA for the CDR3: TGTGCCAGCTCACCCTATACAGCGGGCACTGAAGCTTTCTTT. Translation gives CASSPYTAGTEAFF. Filled out from reference TRBV18 and TRBJ1-1, the complete variable domain reads NAGVMQNPRHLVRRRGQEARLRCSPMKGHSHVYWYRQLPEEGLKFMVYLQKENIIDESGMPKERFSAEFPKEGPSILRIQQVVRGDSAAYFCASSPYTAGTEAFFGQGTRLTVV.

Ten or more counts support this clonotype. The J gene is TRBJ2-7, the V gene TRBV20-1; no definite D call. The CDR3 is made up of 12 amino acids. CDR1 and CDR2 from the germline V gene are DFQATT and SNEGSKA (reference sequence). The V end lost 4 bases, the J end lost 3 bases, and 10 bases lay between the germline ends. The chain's CDR3 is CSATANRYEQYF. DNA for the CDR3: TGCAGTGCTACTGCCAACCGCTACGAGCAGTACTTC.

The V and J genes are TRBV4-1 and TRBJ2-7; 9 bases are shared with TRBD1. CDR3 size: 15 residues. V was pared by 0 bases and J by 3 bases, with 3 bases of the junction left unmatched. Germline V lookup: CDR1 MGHRA, CDR2 YSYEKL. The chain's CDR3 is CASSQDGDRDYEQYF. CDR3 coding DNA: TGCGCCAGCAGCCAAGATGGGGACAGGGACTACGAGCAGTACTTC.

This clonotype was recorded many times. This chain links TRBV5-1 with TRBJ2-5; 9 positions agree with TRBD2. This CDR3 is 14 amino acids long. Germline loops: CDR1 SGHRS, CDR2 YFSETQ. Unmatched junction bases numbered 5, after V lost 4 bases and J lost 4 bases. The CDR3 reads CASSILAGAETQYF. The CDR3 DNA sequence: TGCGCCAGCAGCATATTAGCGGGAGCAGAGACCCAGTACTTC. The entire variable domain, with the rest obtained from reference TRBV5-1 and TRBJ2-5, is as follows: KAGVTQTPRYLIKTRGQQVTLSCSPISGHRSVSWYQQTPGQGLQFLFEYFSETQRNKGNFPGRFSGRQFSNSRSEMNVSTLELGDSALYLCASSILAGAETQYFGPGTRLLVL.